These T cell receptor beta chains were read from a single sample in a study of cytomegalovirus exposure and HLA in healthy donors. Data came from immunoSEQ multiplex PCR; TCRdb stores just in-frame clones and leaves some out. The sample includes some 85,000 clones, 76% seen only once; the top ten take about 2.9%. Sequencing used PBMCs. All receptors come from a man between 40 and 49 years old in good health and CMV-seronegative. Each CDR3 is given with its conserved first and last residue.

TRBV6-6 CASSPSTNYGYTF
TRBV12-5 CATKPYQTQGADGYTF
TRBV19 CASSIDQGGLYEQYF
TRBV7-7 CASSLARGSQETQYF
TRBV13 CASSASDRAGNTIYF
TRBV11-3 CASSFDSSGANVLTF
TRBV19 CASSIGDMNTEAFF
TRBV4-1 CASSQDSAGGGYEQYF
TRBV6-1 CASSAGGTGVEKLFF
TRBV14 CASSERQVNTEAFF